This entry describes one T cell receptor beta chain. As yet, its antigen is unknown. V was trimmed by 1 base and J by 7 bases, leaving 16 bases between them. CDR1 is SQVTM and CDR2 is ANQGSEA in the germline V gene. The CDR3 contains 15 residues. This sample was taken from a study of OX40 agonist ivuxolimab in advanced cancers. Study observations and caveats: CD4+ and CD8+ blood T cells expanded clonally by week 6 at 0.1 to 3.0 mg/kg.

Sequencing was performed with immunoSEQ multiplex PCR; in TCRdb, only in-frame clones are kept and a portion is missing. The sample carries some 69,000 clones, 89% recorded once. The source of this sequence is an adult with an advanced solid tumor such as melanoma, head and neck, liver or kidney cancer. The sequencing here drew on CD4+ or CD8+ T cells sorted from blood, taken in a trial of the OX40 agonist ivuxolimab. V and J are TRBV29-1 and TRBJ1-4, with D perhaps TRBD1 (5 bases). As DNA, the CDR3 is TGCAGCGTTGAAGGAACCAGGGCATTGGGTGAAAAACTGTTTTTT. Translation gives CSVEGTRALGEKLFF.